A selection of T cell receptor beta chains follows, all from one sample in a study of T cell clusters in autoimmune cytopenias. TCRdb derives one entry per CDR3 protein from the multiplex PCR reads, leaving out DNA. Listed are 12,000 or so distinct CDR3 sequences; around 3% falls within the top ten. The sample consisted of peripheral blood. These receptors originate from a human donor with an autoimmune cytopenia or autoimmune hepatitis (not recorded which). Both conserved end residues are part of each CDR3. The order of the fields is CDR3 length, J gene, clone size, V gene, CDR3 protein. Clone size is stated in some rows and not others, as once, few, many or a class when expanded.

13 TRBJ2-5 - TRBV12-3/TRBV12-4 CASSPETQETQYF
13 TRBJ1-1 - TRBV30 CAGSISGGTEAFF
15 TRBJ2-1 - TRBV5-1 CASRMTSGSYNEQFF
13 TRBJ1-5 medium-sized TRBV29-1 CSVEETANQPQHF
15 TRBJ2-1 - TRBV19 CASRDSGGPYNEQFF
18 TRBJ2-7 - TRBV18 CASSPTPGLAWSSYEQYF
14 TRBJ2-5 - TRBV19 CASSIMGATETQYF
13 TRBJ2-3 medium-sized TRBV29-1 CSVLSGTTDTQYF
16 TRBJ2-3 - TRBV21-1 CASSPRQGAFTDTQYF
15 TRBJ2-3 - TRBV6-6 CASSPRDRNADTQYF
15 TRBJ1-2 - TRBV21-1 CASSTMRQGDYGYTF
14 TRBJ1-4 - TRBV18 CASSLTGGDEKLFF
15 TRBJ1-4 - TRBV19 CASTPISGSDEKLFF
13 TRBJ2-2 - TRBV10-3 CAIRWENTGELFF
13 TRBJ1-4 - TRBV12-3/TRBV12-4 CASSLDSNEKLFF
14 TRBJ2-6 - TRBV7-2 CASSPRTGANVLTF
14 TRBJ2-4 - TRBV30 CAFTNRQSKNIQYF
13 TRBJ2-4 - TRBV6-1 CASRQLAKNIQYF
15 TRBJ1-1 - TRBV6-5 CASINPRGLNTEAFF
16 TRBJ2-1 - TRBV24-1 CATSDSRQGGYNEQFF
15 TRBJ2-2 medium-sized TRBV27 CASRPTGANTGELFF
16 TRBJ2-3 medium-sized TRBV19 CASSYSGSGRGGTQYF
14 TRBJ2-7 medium-sized TRBV19 CASSMGTRAYEQYF
15 TRBJ2-7 medium-sized TRBV29-1 CSVAGGGDIRGEQYF
15 TRBJ2-3 - TRBV19 CASRGGTLLTDTQYF
17 TRBJ2-5 medium-sized TRBV19 CASSPSRLAEDQETQYF
13 TRBJ1-2 - TRBV15 CATSRGQRDGYTF
13 TRBJ1-4 - TRBV5-4 CASSKTENEKLFF
14 TRBJ2-7 - TRBV7-9 CASSLSVVSYEQYF
16 TRBJ2-3 - TRBV30 CAWRIEGWGSTDTQYF
14 TRBJ2-1 - TRBV5-4 CASSSPGLGNEQFF
19 TRBJ2-6 - TRBV6-1 CASSEGVNSNLSGANVLTF
16 TRBJ2-7 - TRBV19 CASSMSGTGWIYEQYF
13 TRBJ1-1 - TRBV6-5 CASSLRGGTEAFF
15 TRBJ1-5 - TRBV19 CASSTDRADFQPQHF
16 TRBJ2-2 - TRBV7-2 CASSISQGSYTGELFF
13 TRBJ1-2 - TRBV5-5 CASSLRQDYGYTF
13 TRBJ2-1 - TRBV7-2 CASSRGLVDEQFF
14 TRBJ2-2 medium-sized TRBV29-1 CSVGQGTNTGELFF
15 TRBJ1-3 - TRBV6-5 CASSSGSGGGNTIYF